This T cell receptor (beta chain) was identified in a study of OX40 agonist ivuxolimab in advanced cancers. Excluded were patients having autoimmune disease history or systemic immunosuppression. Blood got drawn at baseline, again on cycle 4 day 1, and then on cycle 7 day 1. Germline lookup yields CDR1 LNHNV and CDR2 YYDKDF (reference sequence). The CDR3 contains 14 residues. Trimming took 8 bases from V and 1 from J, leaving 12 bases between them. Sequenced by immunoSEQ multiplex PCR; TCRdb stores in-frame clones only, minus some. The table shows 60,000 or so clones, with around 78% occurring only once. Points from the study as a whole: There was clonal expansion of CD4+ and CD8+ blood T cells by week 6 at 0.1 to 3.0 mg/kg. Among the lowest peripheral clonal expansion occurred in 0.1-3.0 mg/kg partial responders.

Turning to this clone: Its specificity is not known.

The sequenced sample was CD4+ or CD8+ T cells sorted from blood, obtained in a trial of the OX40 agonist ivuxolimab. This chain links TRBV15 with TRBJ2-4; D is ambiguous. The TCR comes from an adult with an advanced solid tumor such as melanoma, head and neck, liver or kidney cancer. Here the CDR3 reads CATRVRSAKNIQYF. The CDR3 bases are TGTGCCACCCGGGTCAGGTCGGCCAAAAACATTCAGTACTTC.